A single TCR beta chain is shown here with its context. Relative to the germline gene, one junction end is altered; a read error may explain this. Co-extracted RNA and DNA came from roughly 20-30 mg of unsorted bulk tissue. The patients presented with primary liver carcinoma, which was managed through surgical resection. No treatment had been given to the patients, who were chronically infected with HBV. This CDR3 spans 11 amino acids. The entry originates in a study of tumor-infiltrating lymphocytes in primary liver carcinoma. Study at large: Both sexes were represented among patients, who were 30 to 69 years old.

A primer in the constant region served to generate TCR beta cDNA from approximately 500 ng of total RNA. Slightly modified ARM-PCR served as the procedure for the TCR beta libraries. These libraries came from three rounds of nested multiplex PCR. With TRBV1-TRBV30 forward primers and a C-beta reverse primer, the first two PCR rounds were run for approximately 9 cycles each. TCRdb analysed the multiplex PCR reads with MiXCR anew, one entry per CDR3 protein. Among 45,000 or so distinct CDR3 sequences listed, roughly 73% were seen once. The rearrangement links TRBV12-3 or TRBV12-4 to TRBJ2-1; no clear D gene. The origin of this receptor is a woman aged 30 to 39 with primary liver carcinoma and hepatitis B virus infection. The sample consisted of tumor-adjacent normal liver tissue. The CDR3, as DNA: TGTGACAGCAGTCCTGGAGTAGAGCAGTTCTTC. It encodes CDSSPGVEQFF.